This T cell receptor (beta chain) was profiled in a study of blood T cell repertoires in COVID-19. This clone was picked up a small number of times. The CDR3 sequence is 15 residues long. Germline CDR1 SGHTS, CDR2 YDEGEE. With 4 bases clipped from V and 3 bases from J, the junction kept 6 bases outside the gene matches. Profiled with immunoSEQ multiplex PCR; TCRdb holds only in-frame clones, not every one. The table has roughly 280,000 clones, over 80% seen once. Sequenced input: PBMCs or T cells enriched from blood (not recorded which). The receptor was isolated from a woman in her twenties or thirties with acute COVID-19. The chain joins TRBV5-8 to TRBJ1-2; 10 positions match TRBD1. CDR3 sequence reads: CASSVGTGDDYGYTF. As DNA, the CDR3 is TGTGCCAGCAGCGTAGGGACAGGGGATGACTATGGCTACACCTTC.